A selection of T cell receptor beta chains follows, all from one sample in a study of primary melanoma T cells and metastatic recurrence. Using immunoSEQ multiplex PCR, the repertoire was profiled, and TCRdb retains in-frame clones only, with some absent. The sample holds approximately 65 clones. The specimen was melanoma tumor tissue. All receptors come from a human donor with melanoma. Both conserved end residues are part of each CDR3. D genes are given only for firm matches. Rows may omit the clone size; those that give it use once, few, many or a size class.

cdr3_aa: CASSMTTNTGELFF
cdr3_nt: TGTGCCAGTAGTATGACGACGAACACCGGGGAGCTGTTTTTT
v_call: TRBV19
d_call: NA
j_call: TRBJ2-2
clone_size: once
cdr3_length: 14

cdr3_aa: CASSLGGTVTEAFF
cdr3_nt: TGTGCCAGCAGCTTAGGGGGGACAGTAACTGAAGCTTTCTTT
v_call: TRBV11-3
d_call: TRBD1
j_call: TRBJ1-1
clone_size: NA
cdr3_length: 14

cdr3_aa: CASSYSDRDNKKLFF
cdr3_nt: TGTGCCAGCAGTTACTCGGACAGGGATAATAAAAAACTGTTTTTT
v_call: TRBV6-8
d_call: TRBD1
j_call: TRBJ1-4
clone_size: NA
cdr3_length: 15

cdr3_aa: CASWDRHSGTEAFF
cdr3_nt: TGTGCCAGTTGGGACAGGCACTCAGGGACTGAAGCTTTCTTT
v_call: TRBV19
d_call: TRBD1
j_call: TRBJ1-1
clone_size: NA
cdr3_length: 14

cdr3_aa: CASSPSGTWGETQYF
cdr3_nt: TGTGCCAGCAGCCCCTCCGGGACGTGGGGAGAGACCCAGTACTTC
v_call: TRBV11-3
d_call: NA
j_call: TRBJ2-5
clone_size: NA
cdr3_length: 15

cdr3_aa: CASSQDSTVNQPQHF
cdr3_nt: TGCGCCAGCAGCCAAGATTCGACAGTAAATCAGCCCCAACATTTT
v_call: TRBV1
d_call: NA
j_call: TRBJ1-5
clone_size: NA
cdr3_length: 15

cdr3_aa: CASSLDLGGSGNTIYF
cdr3_nt: TGTGCCAGCAGCTTGGACCTGGGGGGCTCTGGAAACACCATATATTTT
v_call: TRBV11-3
d_call: NA
j_call: TRBJ1-3
clone_size: NA
cdr3_length: 16

cdr3_aa: CASSSNRGFGNQPQHF
cdr3_nt: TGTGCCAGTAGTTCCAACAGGGGATTCGGGAATCAGCCCCAGCATTTT
v_call: TRBV19
d_call: TRBD1
j_call: TRBJ1-5
clone_size: NA
cdr3_length: 16

cdr3_aa: CASSPANSPLHF
cdr3_nt: TGTGCCAGTAGTCCGGCGAATTCACCCCTCCACTTT
v_call: TRBV19
d_call: NA
j_call: TRBJ1-6
clone_size: NA
cdr3_length: 12

cdr3_aa: CASSQGSLAAQEIQYF
cdr3_nt: TGTGCCAGCAGCCAAGGATCCCTAGCAGCTCAAGAGATCCAGTACTTC
v_call: TRBV14
d_call: NA
j_call: TRBJ2-5
clone_size: NA
cdr3_length: 16

cdr3_aa: CSVGQGPPSNYGYTF
cdr3_nt: TGCAGCGTTGGACAGGGCCCCCCCTCCAACTATGGCTACACCTTC
v_call: TRBV29-1
d_call: TRBD1
j_call: TRBJ1-2
clone_size: once
cdr3_length: 15

cdr3_aa: CASSKASLRTEAFF
cdr3_nt: TGTGCCAGTAGTAAAGCGAGCCTGAGAACTGAAGCTTTCTTT
v_call: TRBV19
d_call: NA
j_call: TRBJ1-1
clone_size: once
cdr3_length: 14

cdr3_aa: CASSFAVYNSPLHF
cdr3_nt: TGTGCCAGCAGCTTCGCAGTCTATAATTCACCCCTCCACTTT
v_call: TRBV11-3
d_call: NA
j_call: TRBJ1-6
clone_size: NA
cdr3_length: 14

cdr3_aa: CASSPSSGVLMNTEAFF
cdr3_nt: TGTGCCAGCTCACCGTCGAGCGGGGTTTTAATGAACACTGAAGCTTTCTTT
v_call: TRBV18
d_call: NA
j_call: TRBJ1-1
clone_size: NA
cdr3_length: 17

cdr3_aa: CASSRRDRGGYGYTF
cdr3_nt: TGTGCCAGCAGTCGCCGGGACAGGGGGGGCTATGGCTACACCTTC
v_call: TRBV6-8
d_call: TRBD1
j_call: TRBJ1-2
clone_size: NA
cdr3_length: 15

cdr3_aa: CASTPNQLNYGYTF
cdr3_nt: TGCGCCAGCACTCCAAACCAATTAAACTATGGCTACACCTTC
v_call: TRBV5-1
d_call: NA
j_call: TRBJ1-2
clone_size: NA
cdr3_length: 14

cdr3_aa: CASNPGEAPSNQPQHF
cdr3_nt: TGTGCCAGCAACCCAGGGGAGGCTCCGAGCAATCAGCCCCAGCATTTT
v_call: TRBV6-8
d_call: NA
j_call: TRBJ1-5
clone_size: NA
cdr3_length: 16

cdr3_aa: CASSFSTGGGNQPQHF
cdr3_nt: TGTGCCAGCAGTTTCTCGACAGGGGGTGGCAATCAGCCCCAGCATTTT
v_call: TRBV6-8
d_call: TRBD1
j_call: TRBJ1-5
clone_size: NA
cdr3_length: 16

cdr3_aa: CASSIKGQGTTEAFF
cdr3_nt: TGTGCCAGTAGTATAAAGGGACAGGGGACCACTGAAGCTTTCTTT
v_call: TRBV19
d_call: TRBD1
j_call: TRBJ1-1
clone_size: NA
cdr3_length: 15

cdr3_aa: CASSYGLPGQGNTEAFF
cdr3_nt: TGTGCCAGCAGTTACGGCCTACCGGGACAGGGGAACACTGAAGCTTTCTTT
v_call: TRBV6-8
d_call: TRBD1
j_call: TRBJ1-1
clone_size: NA
cdr3_length: 17

cdr3_aa: CSAGQGNYGYTF
cdr3_nt: TGCAGCGCGGGACAGGGTAACTATGGCTACACCTTC
v_call: TRBV29-1
d_call: TRBD1
j_call: TRBJ1-2
clone_size: NA
cdr3_length: 12

cdr3_aa: CAAGAALDFYGYTF
cdr3_nt: TGTGCCGCAGGGGCAGCCCTCGATTTCTATGGCTACACCTTC
v_call: TRBV6-8
d_call: NA
j_call: TRBJ1-2
clone_size: NA
cdr3_length: 14

cdr3_aa: CASSLVVWERAGELFF
cdr3_nt: TGTGCCAGCAGCTTAGTGGTCTGGGAGCGCGCCGGGGAGCTGTTTTTT
v_call: TRBV7-1
d_call: NA
j_call: TRBJ2-2
clone_size: NA
cdr3_length: 16

cdr3_aa: CAIGGDSNQPQHF
cdr3_nt: TGTGCCATCGGAGGGGATAGCAATCAGCCCCAGCATTTT
v_call: TRBV6-8
d_call: NA
j_call: TRBJ1-5
clone_size: NA
cdr3_length: 13

cdr3_aa: CASSPGQANTGELFF
cdr3_nt: TGTGCCAGCAGTCCCGGACAGGCGAACACCGGGGAGCTGTTTTTT
v_call: TRBV6-8
d_call: TRBD1
j_call: TRBJ2-2
clone_size: NA
cdr3_length: 15